This TCR beta chain came from a study of blood T cell repertoires in COVID-19. Across the study: COVID-19 samples collected from the United States, Italy and Spain covered acute and convalescent phases. The cDNA or gDNA used as material had been derived from T cells, B-cell-depleted T cells, or PBMCs.

Some clones are missing from TCRdb's copy, which holds only in-frame ones; the method was immunoSEQ multiplex PCR. The data contain around 300,000 clones, nearly 90% of them singletons. The germline V gene encodes CDR1 SGHTS and CDR2 YDEGEE. The CDR3 loop spans 14 amino acids. V lost 1 base and J 10 bases, leaving 15 bases between the germline ends. Source material: peripheral blood. The TCR comes from a man between 18 and 35 years old with active or convalescent COVID-19. The J gene is TRBJ1-5, the V gene TRBV5-8; D possibly corresponds to TRBD1 (6 bases). CDR3 residues: CASSLRGYGTPQHF. In nucleotides, the CDR3 is TGTGCCAGCAGCTTGAGGGGGTACGGGACCCCCCAGCATTTT.